Detailed here is one T cell receptor (beta chain). What it binds is unknown. Other DNA sequences in the sample encode the same CDR3. The V end lost 1 base, the J end lost 6 bases, and 7 bases lay between the germline ends. This CDR3 is 12 amino acids long. These data are taken from a study of T cell responses to AZD1222 COVID-19 vaccine. Data came from immunoSEQ multiplex PCR; TCRdb stores just in-frame clones and leaves some out. In the table there are 100,000 or so clones, over 75% of which are singletons. Whole-study results and caveats: Repertoires were collected only later (after the peak T cell response had occurred). Reportedly, close to half of spike-specific TCRs are directed against unmutated variant regions. There were vaccine-associated CD4 TCRs across spike, dominant at 160-218 and 743-854. Baseline serology detected seropositivity in only a handful of AZD1222 recipients.

This chain uses TRBV12-3 or TRBV12-4 with TRBJ2-7; D is ambiguous. The sample in question was peripheral blood, obtained on day 0 of MenACWY control vaccination. This receptor was obtained from an adult in good health. The DNA for the CDR3 is TGTGCCAGCAGTTTAGTGGGGTTCGAGCAGTACTTC. Translated, it gives CASSLVGFEQYF.